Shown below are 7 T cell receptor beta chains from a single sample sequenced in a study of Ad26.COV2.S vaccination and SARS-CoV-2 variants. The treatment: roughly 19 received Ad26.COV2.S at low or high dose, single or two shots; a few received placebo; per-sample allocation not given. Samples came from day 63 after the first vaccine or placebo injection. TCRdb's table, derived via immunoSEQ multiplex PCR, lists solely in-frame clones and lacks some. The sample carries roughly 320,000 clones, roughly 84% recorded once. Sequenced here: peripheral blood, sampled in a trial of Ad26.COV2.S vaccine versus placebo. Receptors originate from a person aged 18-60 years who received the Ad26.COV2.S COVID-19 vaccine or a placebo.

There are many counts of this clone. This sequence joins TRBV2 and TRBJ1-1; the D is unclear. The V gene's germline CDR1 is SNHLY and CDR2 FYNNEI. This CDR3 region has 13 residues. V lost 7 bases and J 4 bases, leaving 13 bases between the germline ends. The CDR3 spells CASIPSLITEAFF. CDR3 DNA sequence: TGTGCCAGCATTCCCTCTCTCATCACTGAAGCTTTCTTT. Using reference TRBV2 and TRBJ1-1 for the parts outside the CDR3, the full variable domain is EPEVTQTPSHQVTQMGQEVILRCVPISNHLYFYWYRQILGQKVEFLVSFYNNEISEKSEIFDDQFSVERPDGSNFTLKIRSTKLEDSAMYFCASIPSLITEAFFGQGTRLTVV.

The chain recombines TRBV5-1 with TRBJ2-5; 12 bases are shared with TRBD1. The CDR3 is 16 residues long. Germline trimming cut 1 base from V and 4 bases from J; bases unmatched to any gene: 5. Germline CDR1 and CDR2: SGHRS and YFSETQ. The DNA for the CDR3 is TGCGCCAGCAGCTTGTTGGGACAGGGGGCGGGAGAGACCCAGTACTTC. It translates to CASSLLGQGAGETQYF. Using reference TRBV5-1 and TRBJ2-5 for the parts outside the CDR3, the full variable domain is KAGVTQTPRYLIKTRGQQVTLSCSPISGHRSVSWYQQTPGQGLQFLFEYFSETQRNKGNFPGRFSGRQFSNSRSEMNVSTLELGDSALYLCASSLLGQGAGETQYFGPGTRLLVL.

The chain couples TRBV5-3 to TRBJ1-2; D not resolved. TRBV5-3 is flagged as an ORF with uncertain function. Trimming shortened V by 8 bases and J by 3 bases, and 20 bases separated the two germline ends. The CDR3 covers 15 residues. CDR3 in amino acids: CASLRTRRGYYGYTF. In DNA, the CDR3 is TGTGCCAGTCTCAGAACCCGGCGGGGTTACTATGGCTACACCTTC.

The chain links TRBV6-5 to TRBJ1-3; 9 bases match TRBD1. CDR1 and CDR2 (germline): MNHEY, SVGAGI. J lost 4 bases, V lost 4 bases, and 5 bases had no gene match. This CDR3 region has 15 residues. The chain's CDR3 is CASSSRTGAGNTIYF. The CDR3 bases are TGTGCCAGCAGTTCTAGGACAGGGGCCGGAAACACCATATATTTT.

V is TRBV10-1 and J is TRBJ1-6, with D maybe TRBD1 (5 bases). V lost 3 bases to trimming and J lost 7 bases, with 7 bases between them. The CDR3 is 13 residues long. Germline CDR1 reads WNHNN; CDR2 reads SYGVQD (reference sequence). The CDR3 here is CASSEAGNSPLHF. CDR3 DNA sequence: TGCGCCAGCAGTGAAGCAGGGAATTCACCCCTCCACTTT.

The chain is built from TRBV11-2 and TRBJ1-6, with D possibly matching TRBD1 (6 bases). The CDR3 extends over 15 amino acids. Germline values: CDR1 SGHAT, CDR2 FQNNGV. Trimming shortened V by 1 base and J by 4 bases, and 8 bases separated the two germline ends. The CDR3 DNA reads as TGTGCCAGCAGCTTAGTGACAGGATATAATTCACCCCTCCACTTT. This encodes CASSLVTGYNSPLHF. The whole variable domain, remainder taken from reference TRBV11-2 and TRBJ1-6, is EAGVAQSPRYKIIEKRQSVAFWCNPISGHATLYWYQQILGQGPKLLIQFQNNGVVDDSQLPKDRFSAERLKGVDSTLKIQPAKLEDSAVYLCASSLVTGYNSPLHFGNGTRLTVT.

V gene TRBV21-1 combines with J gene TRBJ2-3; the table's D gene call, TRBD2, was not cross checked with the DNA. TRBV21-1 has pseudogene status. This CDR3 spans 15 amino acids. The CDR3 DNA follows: TGTGCCAGCAGCAAACCCTTAGCGGTCCCAGATACGCAGTATTTT. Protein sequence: CASSKPLAVPDTQYF.